Listed here are 29 T cell receptor beta chains from one sample, sequenced in a study of blood T cell repertoires in COVID-19. TCRdb's copy holds only in-frame clones and misses some; the assay was immunoSEQ multiplex PCR. The repertoire holds 45,000 to 70,000 clones, approximately 81% seen once, with about 26% in the top ten. Sequencing input: peripheral blood. The receptors shown here come from a woman aged 80 or over with active or convalescent COVID-19.

This clone turned up a few times. The chain joins TRBV11-2 to TRBJ2-7, with 8 bases fitting TRBD2. V shed 6 bases and J 12 bases; nucleotides not matched to a gene: 10. The germline gives CDR1 SGHAT, CDR2 FQNNGV. The CDR3 covers 12 residues. For the CDR3, the DNA is TGTGCCAGCAGTAAAGATAGGACTAGCTTGTACTTC. As protein: CASSKDRTSLYF.

The V call is TRBV4-1, the J call TRBJ2-3; a possible D gene is TRBD1 (5 bases). CDR1 and CDR2 from the germline V gene are MGHRA and YSYEKL. V was cut by 1 base and J by 2 bases, with 19 bases left in between. This CDR3 region has 18 residues. The CDR3 spells CASSQGFLGAAPTDTQYF. The DNA of the CDR3 is TGCGCCAGCAGCCAAGGTTTCTTAGGGGCGGCCCCCACAGATACGCAGTATTTT.

The V call is TRBV7-2, the J call TRBJ1-5; D uncertain. The CDR3 has 15 amino acids. Germline CDR1 SGHTA, CDR2 FQGNSA. V gave up 1 base and J gave up 4 bases, with 11 bases separating them. The CDR3: CASSLVGSENQPQHF. The CDR3 nucleotides are TGTGCCAGCAGCTTAGTAGGGAGTGAGAATCAGCCCCAGCATTTT.

This chain uses TRBV14 with TRBJ2-1; maybe TRBD2 (6 bases). V was shortened by 1 base and J by 2 bases, with 12 bases between the two germline ends. The CDR3 contains 16 residues. The germline V gene has CDR1 SGHDN and CDR2 FVKESK. CDR3 sequence reads: CASSQVAGSPYNEQFF. The CDR3 region has the DNA TGTGCCAGCAGCCAAGTTGCGGGATCCCCCTACAATGAGCAGTTCTTC.

This clone was counted once. V and J are TRBV5-4 and TRBJ2-1, with 9 bases matching TRBD1. V gave up 0 bases and J gave up 6 bases; unmatched junction bases: 10. The CDR3 loop spans 17 amino acids. CDR1 is SGHNT and CDR2 is YYREEE in the germline V gene (reference sequence). The CDR3 protein is CASSLAKGTGWGNEQFF. The CDR3 DNA is TGTGCCAGCAGCTTGGCCAAAGGGACAGGGTGGGGCAATGAGCAGTTCTTC.

This sequence joins TRBV7-2 and TRBJ1-2; TRBD1 aligns across 7 bases. The CDR3 runs to 14 residues. J lost 4 bases, V lost 7 bases, and 9 bases had no gene match. The germline V gene has CDR1 SGHTA and CDR2 FQGNSA. CDR3 residues: CASNSGTALYGYTF. The DNA for the CDR3 is TGTGCCAGCAACTCCGGGACAGCCCTCTATGGCTACACCTTC.

The rearrangement joins TRBV3-1 (or the pseudogene TRBV3-2) to TRBJ2-7; the match to TRBD2 covers 9 bases. Germline CDR1 reads LGHDT; CDR2 reads YNNKEL (reference sequence). V lost 5 bases, J lost 5 bases, and 7 bases stayed unmatched. This CDR3 region has 14 residues. In DNA form, the CDR3 reads TGTGCCAGCAGCTCTGCGGGGGGGCCAGACGAGCAGTACTTC. This gives the protein CASSSAGGPDEQYF.

This chain joins TRBV5-3 and TRBJ1-6; D gene ambiguous. Being an ORF, TRBV5-3 has a function that is uncertain. V dropped 5 bases and J dropped 2 bases, with 17 bases sitting between them. This CDR3 contains 17 residues. The CDR3 DNA follows: TGTGCCAGAAGTACTACGACCGAAGCTCCCTATAATTCACCCCTCCACTTT. The encoded protein is CARSTTTEAPYNSPLHF.

This rearrangement joins TRBV5-1 to TRBJ2-7, with TRBD1 as a possible D gene (7 bases). Germline-derived CDR1 and CDR2 are SGHRS and YFSETQ. CDR3 size: 14 residues. V lost 0 bases to trimming and J lost 4 bases, with 11 bases between them. CDR3 region: CASSLGQGGYEQYF. The CDR3 nucleotides are TGCGCCAGCAGCTTGGGACAGGGAGGATACGAGCAGTACTTC.

This chain connects TRBV5-6 to TRBJ1-2; 7 nucleotides agree with TRBD1. Per germline, CDR1 SGHDT and CDR2 YYEEEE. The CDR3 is 14 amino acids. The J segment lost 4 bases and the V segment lost 4 bases, leaving 7 bases of the junction unmatched. The CDR3: CASSDRQGGYGYTF. The CDR3 nucleotides are TGTGCCAGCAGCGACCGACAGGGTGGCTATGGCTACACCTTC.

This clone was seen just once. The rearrangement links TRBV6-2 or TRBV6-3 to TRBJ1-2; D may be TRBD1 (6 bases). Germline CDR1 MNHEY, CDR2 SVGEGT. The CDR3 consists of 17 residues. The V and J ends lost 2 bases and 2 bases respectively, with 18 bases between them. The CDR3 reads CASSYTFSDTGNYGYTF. CDR3 bases: TGTGCCAGCAGTTACACCTTCTCCGACACAGGGAACTATGGCTACACCTTC.

The J gene is TRBJ2-7, the V gene TRBV10-3; D is perhaps TRBD1 (6 bases). Germline V gives CDR1 ENHRY, CDR2 SYGVKD. CDR3 length: 18 residues. The germline V and J ends were trimmed by 0 bases and 4 bases, with 22 bases remaining between them. The CDR3 region has the DNA TGTGCCATCAGTGAGTCAGGGACATCTGGTGGCAGGGTATACGAGCAGTACTTC. Translation gives CAISESGTSGGRVYEQYF.

This clone was detected a few times. The V gene is TRBV4-1, the J gene TRBJ1-5, with 8 positions matching TRBD1. Germline values: CDR1 MGHRA, CDR2 YSYEKL. Germline trimming cut 0 bases from V and 2 bases from J; bases unmatched to any gene: 12. The CDR3 length is 19 residues. CDR3 protein: CASSQDLGQGAGGNQPQHF. Written as DNA, the CDR3 is TGCGCCAGCAGCCAAGATCTAGGGCAGGGGGCCGGGGGCAATCAGCCCCAGCATTTT.

The V call is TRBV7-9, the J call TRBJ1-4; 8 positions agree with TRBD1. The V and J ends lost 4 bases and 7 bases, in that order; junction bases with no gene match: 11. The length of the CDR3 is 16 residues. The V gene's germline CDR1 is SEHNR and CDR2 FQNEAQ (reference sequence). Written as DNA, the CDR3 is TGTGCCAGCAGCTCAGGGACAGGCGGATTGACTGAAAAACTGTTTTTT. This codes for CASSSGTGGLTEKLFF.

This rearrangement joins TRBV6-2 or TRBV6-3 to TRBJ1-2; tentative D call: TRBD1 (6 bases). Trimming took 4 bases from V and 4 from J, leaving 10 bases between them. This CDR3 has 13 residues. The germline gives CDR1 MNHEY, CDR2 SVGEGT. The CDR3 here is CASSSRTAYGYTF. The CDR3 nucleotides read TGTGCCAGCAGTTCCCGGACAGCCTATGGCTACACCTTC.

This sequence joins TRBV28 and TRBJ1-2, with a weak D call TRBD1 (6 bases). Per the germline V gene, CDR1 is MDHEN and CDR2 is SYDVKM. CDR3 length equals 14 residues. The germline V and J ends were trimmed by 8 bases and 7 bases, with 20 bases remaining between them. The CDR3 loop reads CASLNPRGGGGYTF. As DNA, the CDR3 is TGTGCCAGCCTTAATCCCCGAGGGGGGGGTGGCTACACCTTC.

J is TRBJ2-5 and V is TRBV19, with TRBD2 matching 8 bases. CDR3 length equals 14 residues. Trimming removed 8 bases from V and 3 bases from J; junction bases left unmatched: 8. CDR1 is LNHDA, CDR2 SQIVND, per germline (reference sequence). CDR3 sequence (DNA): TGTGCCAGTCGGGGGGGAGTAGCCGAAGAGACCCAGTACTTC. Protein sequence: CASRGGVAEETQYF.

The CDR3 DNA is TGTGCCAGCAGCCAAGACTTTGGCGGGGGAATTTACAATGAGCAGTTCTTC. This translates into CASSQDFGGGIYNEQFF. This rearrangement joins TRBV14 to TRBJ2-1; 7 nucleotides agree with TRBD2. V shed 0 bases and J 4 bases; nucleotides not matched to a gene: 9. The CDR3 totals 17 residues. Germline lookup yields CDR1 SGHDN and CDR2 FVKESK.

V and J are TRBV19 and TRBJ2-5, with D possibly TRBD2 on 5 matching bases. The CDR3 consists of 12 residues. V gave up 8 bases and J gave up 5 bases, with 12 bases separating them. Germline CDR1 LNHDA, CDR2 SQIVND (reference sequence). CDR3 bases: TGTGCCAGTGCTCGGCCGGGGGAGACCCAGTACTTC. Encoded protein: CASARPGETQYF. Combining the CDR3 with reference TRBV19 and TRBJ2-5 gives the whole variable domain DGGITQSPKYLFRKEGQNVTLSCEQNLNHDAMYWYRQDPGQGLRLIYYSQIVNDFQKGDIAEGYSVSREKKESFPLTVTSAQKNPTAFYLCASARPGETQYFGPGTRLLVL.

This sequence joins TRBV25-1 and TRBJ1-4; 8 positions match TRBD1. Germline CDR1 MGHDK, CDR2 SYGVNS. CDR3 length: 15 residues. The V and J ends lost 6 bases and 4 bases, in that order; junction bases with no gene match: 7. The CDR3 DNA is TGTGCCAGCAGGCAGACAGGGGCCCGTAATGAAAAACTGTTTTTT. Its protein product is CASRQTGARNEKLFF.

The V call is TRBV19, the J call TRBJ1-4; 7 bases line up with TRBD1. The CDR3 has 13 residues. CDR1 and CDR2 (germline): LNHDA, SQIVND (reference sequence). After removal of 9 bases from V and 8 bases from J, the junction contained 9 bases not matched to a gene. The CDR3 nucleotides read TGTGCCAGCCAAGAGACAGGGAGGGAAAAACTGTTTTTT. Translating it yields CASQETGREKLFF.

The CDR3 sequence: CASSPTGIKETQYF. CDR3 nucleotides: TGTGCCAGTAGTCCTACAGGGATAAAAGAGACCCAGTACTTC. The rearrangement links TRBV19 to TRBJ2-5; the D gene is possibly TRBD1 (6 bases). Germline V gene lookup returns CDR1 LNHDA and CDR2 SQIVND (reference sequence). V was cut by 5 bases and J by 3 bases, with 13 bases left in between. The CDR3 has 14 residues.

CDR3 in amino acids: CASTRQGGGQPQHF. DNA of the CDR3: TGTGCCAGCACCAGACAGGGTGGCGGTCAGCCCCAGCATTTT. The V and J genes are TRBV5-6 and TRBJ1-5; 7 bases map to TRBD1. CDR3 length: 14 amino acids. V gave up 6 bases and J gave up 6 bases; unmatched junction bases: 9. Germline values: CDR1 SGHDT, CDR2 YYEEEE.

The chain employs TRBV11-1 and TRBJ2-1; D not resolved. Germline CDR1 is SGHAT and CDR2 is FQDESV (reference sequence). The CDR3 totals 12 residues. V was pared by 4 bases and J by 8 bases, with 9 bases between. This chain's CDR3 is CASSSGLDEQFF. In DNA, the CDR3 is TGTGCCAGCAGCTCGGGTCTCGATGAGCAGTTCTTC.

CDR3 residues: CASSLAQDTDTQYF. In nucleotides, the CDR3 is TGTGCCAGCAGCTTGGCCCAGGACACAGATACGCAGTATTTT. The J gene is TRBJ2-3, the V gene TRBV5-8; no reliable D call. Deletions cut 0 bases from V and 2 bases from J, with 7 bases between. Germline CDR1 is SGHTS and CDR2 is YDEGEE. This CDR3 comprises 14 residues.

The chain couples TRBV13 to TRBJ1-2; no reliable D call. Per the germline V gene, CDR1 is PRHDT and CDR2 is FYEKMQ (reference sequence). V lost 1 base, J lost 7 bases, and 7 bases lay in between. The CDR3 consists of 12 residues. This CDR3 reads CASSLETSGYTF. The DNA of the CDR3 is TGTGCCAGCAGCTTAGAAACGAGTGGCTACACCTTC.

The rearrangement links TRBV9 to TRBJ1-1; weak D call: TRBD1 (6 bases). CDR3 length: 15 residues. The V gene lost 4 bases and the J gene lost 0 bases, with 13 bases spanning the gap. Germline lookup yields CDR1 SGDLS and CDR2 YYNGEE. Written as DNA, the CDR3 is TGTGCCAGCAGCATTCCGACAGGTGTGAACACTGAAGCTTTCTTT. This sequence encodes CASSIPTGVNTEAFF.

V gene TRBV6-5 combines with J gene TRBJ2-1; D might be TRBD1 (5 bases). This CDR3 contains 12 residues. Trimming removed 10 bases from V and 5 bases from J, with 12 bases in between. CDR1 and CDR2 (germline): MNHEY, SVGAGI. The DNA for the CDR3 is TGTGCCACCCTCTACAGGCACAATGAGCAGTTCTTC. As protein: CATLYRHNEQFF.

The V gene is TRBV5-5, the J gene TRBJ1-2; TRBD1 aligns across 7 bases. CDR3 size: 14 residues. With 6 bases clipped from V and 4 bases from J, the junction kept 9 bases outside the gene matches. Germline V CDR1 and CDR2: SGHKS, YYEKEE (reference sequence). CDR3 amino acids: CASTPGQESYGYTF. Written as DNA, the CDR3 is TGTGCCAGCACCCCTGGACAGGAGAGCTATGGCTACACCTTC.